These 6 T cell receptor beta chains came from one sample sequenced in a study of OX40 agonist ivuxolimab in advanced cancers. The library was prepared using the immunoSEQ multiplex PCR assay. Drawn from immuneACCESS, this table holds only the in-frame rearrangements with V and J called that TCRdb kept. Clones are partly lost; checked studies trace under half to an unresolved V gene and leave the rest unexplained. For this sample the table gives about 50,000 clones, of which 85% to 95% were detected only once. The top ten clonotypes cover approximately 23% of the sample. This specimen was CD4+ or CD8+ T cells sorted from blood, taken in a trial of the OX40 agonist ivuxolimab. These receptors were taken from an adult with an advanced solid tumor such as melanoma, head and neck, liver or kidney cancer.

The V call is TRBV6-6, the J call TRBJ2-7; the match to TRBD2 covers 7 bases. The CDR3 has 16 residues. V lost 6 bases to trimming and J lost 2 bases; unmatched junction nucleotides: 13. CDR1 is MNHNY and CDR2 is SVGAGI in the germline V gene (reference sequence). The CDR3 bases are TGTGCCAGCAGGGATCCCCGGGACTACGCCACCTACGAGCAGTACTTC. It is translated as CASRDPRDYATYEQYF.

The gene calls are TRBV27 and TRBJ1-1, with TRBD1 as a possible D gene (5 bases). CDR1 and CDR2 from the germline V gene are MNHEY and SMNVEV (reference sequence). Trimming removed 6 bases from V and 0 bases from J, with 11 bases in between. The length of the CDR3 is 14 residues. The CDR3 protein is CASSGDGMNTEAFF. In nucleotides, the CDR3 is TGTGCCAGCAGCGGGGACGGTATGAACACTGAAGCTTTCTTT.

The V and J genes are TRBV9 and TRBJ2-2, with 9 bases identical to TRBD2. The CDR3 extends over 17 amino acids. V lost 4 bases and J lost 2; bases outside the gene matches: 9. The germline gives CDR1 SGDLS, CDR2 YYNGEE. The CDR3 DNA reads as TGTGCCAGCAGCCCTAGCGGGATCCCCGGCAACACCGGGGAGCTGTTTTTT. Amino acid sequence: CASSPSGIPGNTGELFF.

The V call is TRBV13, the J call TRBJ2-7; TRBD1 matches 9 bases. Germline trimming cut 4 bases from V and 2 bases from J; bases unmatched to any gene: 3. CDR1 is PRHDT and CDR2 is FYEKMQ in the germline V gene (reference sequence). The CDR3 is made up of 14 amino acids. CDR3: CASSWTGETYEQYF. Here the CDR3 DNA reads TGTGCCAGCAGCTGGACAGGGGAGACCTACGAGCAGTACTTC.

This clone was recorded only once. The gene calls are TRBV9 and TRBJ2-3, with D tentatively TRBD2 (6 bases). Germline lookup yields CDR1 SGDLS and CDR2 YYNGEE. CDR3 length: 18 amino acids. The ends were cut back, 4 bases at V and 2 bases at J, with 23 bases in the middle. CDR3 sequence (DNA): TGTGCCAGCAGCTCCCGGCAGTTAGCGGACACGAACACAGATACGCAGTATTTT. Protein product: CASSSRQLADTNTDTQYF.

The chain is built from TRBV12-2 and TRBJ2-5; the tabulated D call, TRBD2, remains unverified against the DNA. TRBV12-2 has pseudogene status. CDR3 size: 16 residues. CDR3 residues: CASRSKGLAGGETQYF. CDR3 DNA: TGTGCAAGTCGCTCCAAGGGACTAGCGGGAGGTGAGACCCAGTACTTC.